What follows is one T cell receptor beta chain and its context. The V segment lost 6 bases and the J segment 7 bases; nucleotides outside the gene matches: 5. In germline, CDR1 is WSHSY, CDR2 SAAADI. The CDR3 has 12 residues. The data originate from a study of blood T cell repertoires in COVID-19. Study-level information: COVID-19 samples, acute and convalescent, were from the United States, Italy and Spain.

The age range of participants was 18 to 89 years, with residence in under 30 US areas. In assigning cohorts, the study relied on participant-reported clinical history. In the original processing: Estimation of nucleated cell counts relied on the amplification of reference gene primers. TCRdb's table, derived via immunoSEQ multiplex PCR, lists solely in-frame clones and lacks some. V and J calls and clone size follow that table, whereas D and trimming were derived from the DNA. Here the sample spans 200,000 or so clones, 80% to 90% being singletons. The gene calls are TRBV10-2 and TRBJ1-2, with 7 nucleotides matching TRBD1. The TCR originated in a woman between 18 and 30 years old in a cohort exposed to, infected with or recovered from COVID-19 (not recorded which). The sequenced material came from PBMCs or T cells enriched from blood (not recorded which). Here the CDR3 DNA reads TGCGCCAGCAGGTTGACAGGGTCTGGCTACACCTTC. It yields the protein CASRLTGSGYTF.